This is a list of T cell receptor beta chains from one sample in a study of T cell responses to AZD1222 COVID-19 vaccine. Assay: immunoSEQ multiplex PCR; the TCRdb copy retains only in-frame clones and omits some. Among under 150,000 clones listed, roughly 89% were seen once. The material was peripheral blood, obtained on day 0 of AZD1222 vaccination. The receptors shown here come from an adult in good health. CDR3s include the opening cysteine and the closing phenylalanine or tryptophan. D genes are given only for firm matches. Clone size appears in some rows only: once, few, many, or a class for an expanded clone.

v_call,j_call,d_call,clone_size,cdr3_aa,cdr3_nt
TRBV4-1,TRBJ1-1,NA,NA,CASSQDWATEAFF,TGCGCCAGCAGCCAAGATTGGGCGACTGAAGCTTTCTTT
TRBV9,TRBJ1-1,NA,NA,CASSPRGLPANTEAFF,TGTGCCAGCAGCCCCCGGGGACTCCCGGCGAACACTGAAGCTTTCTTT
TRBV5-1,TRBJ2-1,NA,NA,CASSLGPQGGGLHEQFF,TGCGCCAGCAGCTTGGGGCCACAGGGGGGAGGGTTGCATGAGCAGTTCTTC
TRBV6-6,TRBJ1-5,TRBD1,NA,CASSIQQGIGNQPQHF,TGTGCCAGCAGCATACAACAGGGGATTGGAAATCAGCCCCAGCATTTT
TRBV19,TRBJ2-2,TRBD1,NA,CASSPGTGPGELFF,TGTGCCAGTAGCCCCGGGACAGGCCCCGGGGAGCTGTTTTTT
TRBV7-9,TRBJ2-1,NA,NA,CASSPIGLTYNEQFF,TGTGCCAGCAGCCCTATCGGACTCACCTACAATGAGCAGTTCTTC
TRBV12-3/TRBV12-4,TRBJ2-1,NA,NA,CASKQGLNEQFF,TGTGCCAGCAAACAGGGTCTCAATGAGCAGTTCTTC
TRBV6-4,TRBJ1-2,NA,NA,CASRMGANYGYTF,TGTGCCAGCCGGATGGGCGCTAACTATGGCTACACCTTC
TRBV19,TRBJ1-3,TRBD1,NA,CASSITTGAGNTIYF,TGTGCCAGTAGTATCACCACAGGGGCTGGAAACACCATATATTTT
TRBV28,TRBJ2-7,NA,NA,CASSPSWFGVEQYF,TGTGCCAGCAGCCCATCGTGGTTCGGTGTCGAGCAGTACTTC
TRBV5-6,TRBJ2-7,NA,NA,CASSSTYEQYF,TGTGCCAGCAGCTCAACCTACGAGCAGTACTTC
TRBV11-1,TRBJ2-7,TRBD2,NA,CASSLHGGGAYEQYF,TGTGCCAGCAGCTTGCATGGCGGGGGGGCATACGAGCAGTACTTC
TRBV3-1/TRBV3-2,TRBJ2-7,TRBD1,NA,CASSQTGAEQYF,TGTGCCAGCAGCCAAACAGGGGCCGAGCAGTACTTC
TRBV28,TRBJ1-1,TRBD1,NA,CASRVRDRGFVNTEAFF,TGTGCCAGCAGGGTCCGGGACAGGGGGTTTGTGAACACTGAAGCTTTCTTT
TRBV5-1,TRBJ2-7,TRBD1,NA,CASSLGGTGLYEQYF,TGCGCCAGCAGCTTGGGAGGGACAGGGCTCTACGAGCAGTACTTC
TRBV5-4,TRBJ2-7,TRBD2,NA,CASSPLGGREGEQYF,TGTGCCAGCAGCCCCCTGGGGGGGCGGGAGGGCGAGCAGTACTTC
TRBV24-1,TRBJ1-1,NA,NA,CATQGKGGTEAFF,TGTGCCACCCAGGGGAAGGGTGGCACTGAAGCTTTCTTT
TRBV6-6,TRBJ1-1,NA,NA,CASNVRTEAFF,TGTGCCAGCAACGTCAGGACTGAAGCTTTCTTT
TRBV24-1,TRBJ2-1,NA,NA,CATSVSGRGNEQFF,TGTGCCACCAGTGTTTCCGGGAGAGGCAATGAGCAGTTCTTC
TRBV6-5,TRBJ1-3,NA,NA,CASSYSSGNTIYF,TGTGCCAGCAGTTACTCGAGTGGAAACACCATATATTTT
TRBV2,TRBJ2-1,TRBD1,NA,CASSERWTGLNEQFF,TGTGCCAGCAGTGAACGTTGGACAGGGTTGAATGAGCAGTTCTTC
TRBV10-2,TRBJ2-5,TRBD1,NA,CASKGGESQETQYF,TGCGCCAGTAAAGGGGGCGAAAGCCAAGAGACCCAGTACTTC
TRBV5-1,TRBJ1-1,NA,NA,CASNGEFTEAFF,TGCGCCAGCAATGGGGAATTCACTGAAGCTTTCTTT
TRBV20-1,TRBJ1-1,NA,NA,CSLRTNTEAFF,TGCAGTCTCCGTACTAACACTGAAGCTTTCTTT
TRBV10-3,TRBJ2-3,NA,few,CAISGSGTTDTQYF,TGTGCCATCAGTGGTAGCGGTACCACAGATACGCAGTATTTT
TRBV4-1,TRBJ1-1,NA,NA,CASKENTEAFF,TGCGCCAGCAAGGAGAACACTGAAGCTTTCTTT
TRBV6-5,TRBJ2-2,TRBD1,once,CASRDRGNTGELFF,TGTGCCAGCAGGGACAGGGGAAACACCGGGGAGCTGTTTTTT
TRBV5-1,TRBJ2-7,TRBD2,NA,CASSRIAGGGEQYF,TGCGCCAGCAGCCGAATAGCGGGAGGTGGGGAGCAGTACTTC
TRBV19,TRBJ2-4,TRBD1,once,CASSMGAGDRGYSIAKNIQYF,TGTGCCAGTAGTATGGGTGCGGGGGACAGGGGCTATTCTATAGCCAAAAACATTCAGTACTTC
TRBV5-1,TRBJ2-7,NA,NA,CASSLDFPPYEQYF,TGCGCCAGCAGCTTGGACTTTCCCCCCTACGAGCAGTACTTC
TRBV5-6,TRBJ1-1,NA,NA,CASSPLGPNTEAFF,TGTGCCAGCAGCCCACTCGGTCCGAACACTGAAGCTTTCTTT
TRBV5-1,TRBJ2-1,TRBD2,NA,CASSPDLAGGTYNEQFF,TGCGCCAGCAGCCCGGATCTAGCGGGGGGGACCTACAATGAGCAGTTCTTC
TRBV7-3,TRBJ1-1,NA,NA,CASSSTGNTEAFF,TGTGCCAGCAGCTCCACAGGGAACACTGAAGCTTTCTTT
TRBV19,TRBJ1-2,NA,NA,CASTNDLTWGLYGYTF,TGTGCCAGTACTAACGACCTCACGTGGGGCTTGTATGGCTACACCTTC
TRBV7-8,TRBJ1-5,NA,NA,CASSFSVNQPQHF,TGTGCCAGCAGCTTTTCGGTCAATCAGCCCCAGCATTTT
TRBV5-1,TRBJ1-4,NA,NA,CASSLGRGEKLFF,TGCGCCAGCAGCTTAGGGCGCGGTGAAAAACTGTTTTTT
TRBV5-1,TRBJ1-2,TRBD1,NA,CASSPWPIGTGASRGYGYTF,TGCGCCAGCAGCCCATGGCCCATCGGGACAGGGGCCTCGAGGGGGTATGGCTACACCTTC
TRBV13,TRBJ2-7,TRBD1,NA,CASRLFTGGAYEQYF,TGTGCCAGCCGCTTATTTACAGGGGGCGCCTACGAGCAGTACTTC
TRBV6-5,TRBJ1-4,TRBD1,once,CASHRDRSNEKLFF,TGTGCCAGCCACCGGGACAGGTCTAATGAAAAACTGTTTTTT
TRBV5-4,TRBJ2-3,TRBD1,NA,CASSSQGAGDTQYF,TGTGCCAGCAGCTCTCAGGGGGCCGGGGATACGCAGTATTTT
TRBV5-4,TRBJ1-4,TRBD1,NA,CASSTGQGATNEKLFF,TGTGCCAGCAGCACGGGACAGGGTGCAACTAATGAAAAACTGTTTTTT
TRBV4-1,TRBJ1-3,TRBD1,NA,CASSQAGTGGRNTIYF,TGCGCCAGCAGCCAAGCGGGGACAGGGGGCAGGAACACCATATATTTT
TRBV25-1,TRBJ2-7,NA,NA,CASSEAGSYEQYF,TGTGCCAGCAGTGAGGCGGGATCCTACGAGCAGTACTTC
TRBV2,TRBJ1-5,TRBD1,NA,CASSRQGGNQPQHF,TGTGCCAGCAGTAGACAGGGCGGCAATCAGCCCCAGCATTTT
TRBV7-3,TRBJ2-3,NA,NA,CASSLLYTGFTDTQYF,TGTGCCAGCAGCTTATTGTACACAGGATTCACAGATACGCAGTATTTT
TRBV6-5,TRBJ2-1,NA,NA,CASSPFHEQFF,TGTGCCAGCAGTCCCTTCCATGAGCAGTTCTTC
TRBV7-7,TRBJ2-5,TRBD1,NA,CASSITLTGGETQYF,TGTGCTAGCAGCATTACCCTGACAGGGGGGGAGACCCAGTACTTC
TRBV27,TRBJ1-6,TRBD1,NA,CASSLNYRGLPYNSPLHF,TGTGCCAGCAGTCTCAACTACAGGGGGCTCCCCTATAATTCACCCCTCCACTTT
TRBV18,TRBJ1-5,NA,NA,CASSPQENQPQHF,TGTGCCAGCTCACCACAGGAGAATCAGCCCCAGCATTTT
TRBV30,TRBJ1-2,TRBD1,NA,CAWSAGGFNGYTF,TGTGCCTGGAGTGCAGGGGGATTTAATGGCTACACCTTC
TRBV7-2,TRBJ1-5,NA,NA,CASSLVTAIRGDQPQHF,TGTGCCAGCAGCTTAGTTACGGCGATCCGGGGGGATCAGCCCCAGCATTTT
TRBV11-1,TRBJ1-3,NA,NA,CASSSGAGRSGNTIYF,TGTGCCAGCAGCTCCGGGGCCGGCCGCTCTGGAAACACCATATATTTT
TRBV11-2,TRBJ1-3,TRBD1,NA,CASSVGQGLSGNTIYF,TGTGCCAGCAGCGTGGGACAGGGTCTCTCTGGAAACACCATATATTTT
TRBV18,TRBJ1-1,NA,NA,CASSPSRRVGGEAFF,TGTGCCAGCTCACCGTCTCGTAGGGTTGGTGGTGAAGCTTTCTTT
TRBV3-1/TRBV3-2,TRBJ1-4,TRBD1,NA,CASSPGTGPEKLFF,TGTGCCAGCAGCCCCGGGACAGGGCCAGAAAAACTGTTTTTT
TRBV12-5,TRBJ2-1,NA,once,CASGLVLAKSYNEQFF,TGTGCTAGTGGTTTGGTACTAGCCAAATCCTACAATGAGCAGTTCTTC
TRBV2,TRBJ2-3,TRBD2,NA,CASSDGLAGGDTQYF,TGTGCCAGCAGTGATGGACTAGCGGGGGGGGATACGCAGTATTTT
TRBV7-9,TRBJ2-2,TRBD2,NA,CASSLEGTSGNTGELFF,TGTGCCAGCAGCTTAGAGGGGACTAGCGGAAACACCGGGGAGCTGTTTTTT
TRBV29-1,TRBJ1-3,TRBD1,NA,CSVYKTGNSGNTIYF,TGCAGCGTTTATAAGACAGGGAACTCTGGAAACACCATATATTTT
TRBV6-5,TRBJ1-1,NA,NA,CASSTSMGGPYEAFF,TGTGCCAGCAGTACCTCGATGGGCGGGCCCTATGAAGCTTTCTTT